This T cell receptor (beta chain) emerged from a study of lymphopenia after photon versus proton radiotherapy. Measured with immunoSEQ multiplex PCR; TCRdb has only the in-frame clones, and not every one. The top ten hold around 25% of the sample, which has 35,000 to 45,000 clones, about four fifths seen once. J was trimmed by 2 bases and V by 5 bases; bases with no gene match: 1. CDR1 MGHDK and CDR2 SYGVNS come from the germline V gene. The CDR3 extends over 13 amino acids. The source of this sequence is a woman in her seventies with pancreatic cancer. This specimen was peripheral blood, taken from a patient treated with proton-based radiotherapy. The genes are TRBV25-1 and TRBJ2-3; TRBD2 matches 7 bases. The CDR3 bases are TGTGCCAGCAGTAGGGACTACACAGATACGCAGTATTTT. It is translated as CASSRDYTDTQYF.